The rows below give T cell receptor beta chains drawn from one sample of a study of siplizumab effects on memory and regulatory T cells. Generated by immunoSEQ multiplex PCR, the TCRdb table keeps only in-frame clones and is missing some. The table records about 100,000 clones, just over 90% of them present only once. The sample consisted of Tregs sorted from blood. All receptors derive from a human donor in good health. Both conserved end residues are part of each CDR3. The order of the fields is CDR3 length, D gene, V gene, clone size, J gene, CDR3 DNA, CDR3 protein. D genes are given only for firm matches. Size values are once, few and many counts, or a class for expanded clones, and some rows have none.

14,TRBD2,TRBV5-1,-,TRBJ2-5,TGCGCCAGCAGCTCTTTAGCGGGAGGAGAGACCCAGTACTTC,CASSSLAGGETQYF
15,-,TRBV5-1,once,TRBJ1-6,TGCGCCAGCAGCTTGAGCGCAGGGATAAATTCACCCCTCCACTTT,CASSLSAGINSPLHF
15,TRBD1,TRBV18,-,TRBJ1-3,TGTGCCAGCTCACCACCGGACAGGAGTGGAAACACCATATATTTT,CASSPPDRSGNTIYF
15,-,TRBV9,-,TRBJ2-1,TGTGCCAGCAGCGTAGTTGCGGGGTCCTACAATGAGCAGTTCTTC,CASSVVAGSYNEQFF
17,-,TRBV12-5,-,TRBJ1-1,TGTGCTAGTGGTTTGTTATTAGTGGCAGGGGTGGGCACTGAAGCTTTCTTT,CASGLLLVAGVGTEAFF
11,-,TRBV11-2,-,TRBJ2-3,TGTGCCAGCAGCTTGTTAGATACGCAGTATTTT,CASSLLDTQYF
15,-,TRBV2,once,TRBJ2-1,TGTGCCAGCAGTTGGGAACGGGGGACCTACAATGAGCAGTTCTTC,CASSWERGTYNEQFF
13,-,TRBV28,-,TRBJ2-7,TGTGCCAGCAGCCGTGCATCAGCCTACGAGCAGTACTTC,CASSRASAYEQYF
17,-,TRBV18,few,TRBJ1-2,TGTGCCAGCTCACCAGTCGGTGGTTTAGGGGCTAAAGGTGGCTACACCTTC,CASSPVGGLGAKGGYTF
12,-,TRBV19,-,TRBJ1-2,TGTGCCAGTAGCAGCCGGGTCAATGGCTACACCTTC,CASSSRVNGYTF
13,TRBD1,TRBV5-1,-,TRBJ1-2,TGCGCCAGCAGCTTGGCACAGGGGGCGGGCTACACCTTC,CASSLAQGAGYTF
15,TRBD2,TRBV4-2,-,TRBJ2-1,TGTGCCAGCAGCCAATCGGGACTAGCGGTCAATGAGCAGTTCTTC,CASSQSGLAVNEQFF
16,-,TRBV7-2,-,TRBJ2-7,TGTGCCAGCAGCTTACCCCGGGGGATCCCTAACTACGAGCAGTACTTC,CASSLPRGIPNYEQYF
15,-,TRBV11-2,-,TRBJ2-1,TGTGCCAGCAGCGGCGACATAGGGAGTTACAATGAGCAGTTCTTC,CASSGDIGSYNEQFF
14,-,TRBV11-3,-,TRBJ2-7,TGTGCCAGCAGCGATTTAACTAAAGGGGACGAGCAGTACTTC,CASSDLTKGDEQYF
17,-,TRBV15,-,TRBJ1-1,TGTGCCACCAGCAGAGATGGACGACGGACCGTAGGGACTGAAGCTTTCTTT,CATSRDGRRTVGTEAFF
16,TRBD1,TRBV19,-,TRBJ2-5,TGTGCCAGTAGTATATGGTCGACAGGGGAGCAAGAGACCCAGTACTTC,CASSIWSTGEQETQYF
16,-,TRBV6-8,-,TRBJ1-2,TGTGCCAGCAGTACTCCAATACGCTCTAGGACCTATGGCTACACCTTC,CASSTPIRSRTYGYTF
20,TRBD2,TRBV7-3,-,TRBJ2-3,TGTGCCAGCAGCTTAATTCCCTCCCTCCGGACTAGCGGGATATCAGATACGCAGTATTTT,CASSLIPSLRTSGISDTQYF
15,TRBD1,TRBV11-2,-,TRBJ2-3,TGTGCCAGCAGCCTACAGGGACAGGGCACAGATACGCAGTATTTT,CASSLQGQGTDTQYF
11,-,TRBV9,once,TRBJ1-3,TGTGCCAGCAGCGTAGGAAACACCATATATTTT,CASSVGNTIYF
12,TRBD1,TRBV6-5,-,TRBJ2-2,TGTGCCAGCAGACCTACAGGGGGTGGGCTGTTTTTT,CASRPTGGGLFF
16,TRBD2,TRBV7-9,-,TRBJ2-2,TGTGCCAGCAGCCGACCTAGCGGGTTGAACACCGGGGAGCTGTTTTTT,CASSRPSGLNTGELFF
15,-,TRBV30,-,TRBJ2-1,TGTGCCTGGAGTACCGGGGTTACCATAACTAATGAGCAGTTCTTC,CAWSTGVTITNEQFF
13,-,TRBV5-1,-,TRBJ1-2,TGCGCCAGCAGCCCAGGAGGTTCCTATGGCTACACCTTC,CASSPGGSYGYTF
14,TRBD1,TRBV18,-,TRBJ1-5,TGTGCCAGCTCCCAGGGGGGGGTATGGCAGCCCCAGCATTTT,CASSQGGVWQPQHF
17,TRBD2,TRBV5-4,-,TRBJ2-3,TGTGCCAGCAGCTTGGGGGGTTTAGCGGGAATCACAGATACGCAGTATTTT,CASSLGGLAGITDTQYF
14,-,TRBV5-1,-,TRBJ1-1,TGCGCCAGCAGCCCGTTTTTGGGGAACACTGAAGCTTTCTTT,CASSPFLGNTEAFF
13,-,TRBV29-1,few,TRBJ2-7,TGCAGCGTTAGCGACAGGTGGTCCTACGAGCAGTACTTC,CSVSDRWSYEQYF
15,TRBD1,TRBV7-2,-,TRBJ2-5,TGTGCCAGCAGCTTAAGACGACAGGGCTGGGAGACCCAGTACTTC,CASSLRRQGWETQYF
15,-,TRBV14,-,TRBJ1-5,TGTGCCAGCAGCTCCCGAACCACCATCGGTCAGCCCCAGCATTTT,CASSSRTTIGQPQHF
15,TRBD1,TRBV9,-,TRBJ1-5,TGTGCCAGCAGCCCAACTGGACAGGGAGGACAGCCCCAGCATTTT,CASSPTGQGGQPQHF
12,-,TRBV28,-,TRBJ2-3,TGTGCCAGCAGTTTGGCTCTCGGGGCGCAGTATTTT,CASSLALGAQYF
15,TRBD2,TRBV13,-,TRBJ2-1,TGTGCCAGCAGACGTAGCGGGAGGGCCCTCAATGAGCAGTTCTTC,CASRRSGRALNEQFF
14,TRBD1,TRBV19,-,TRBJ2-7,TGTGCCAGTAGTATGGGACAGGGTGGCAATCGGAAGTACTTC,CASSMGQGGNRKYF